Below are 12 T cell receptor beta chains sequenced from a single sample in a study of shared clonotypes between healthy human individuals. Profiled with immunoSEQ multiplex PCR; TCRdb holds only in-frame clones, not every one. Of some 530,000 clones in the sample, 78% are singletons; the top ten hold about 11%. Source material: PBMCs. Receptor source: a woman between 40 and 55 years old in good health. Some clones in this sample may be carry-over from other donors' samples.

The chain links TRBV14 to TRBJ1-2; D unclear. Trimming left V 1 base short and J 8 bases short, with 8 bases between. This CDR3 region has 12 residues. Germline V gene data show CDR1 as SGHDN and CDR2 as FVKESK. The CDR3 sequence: CASSQASYGYTF. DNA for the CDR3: TGTGCCAGCAGCCAAGCCTCGTACGGCTACACCTTC.

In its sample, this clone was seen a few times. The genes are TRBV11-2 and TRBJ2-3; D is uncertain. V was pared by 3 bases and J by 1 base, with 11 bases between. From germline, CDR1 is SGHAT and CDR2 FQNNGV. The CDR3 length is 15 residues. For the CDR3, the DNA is TGTGCCAGCAGCTTGGGTGCCTCCCGCACAGATACGCAGTATTTT. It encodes CASSLGASRTDTQYF.

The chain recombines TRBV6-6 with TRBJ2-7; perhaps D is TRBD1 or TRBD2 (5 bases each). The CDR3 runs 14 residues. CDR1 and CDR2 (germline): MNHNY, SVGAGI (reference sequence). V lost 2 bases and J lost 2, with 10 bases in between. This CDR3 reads CASSYRDGPYEQYF. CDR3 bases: TGTGCCAGCAGTTACCGGGACGGTCCCTACGAGCAGTACTTC.

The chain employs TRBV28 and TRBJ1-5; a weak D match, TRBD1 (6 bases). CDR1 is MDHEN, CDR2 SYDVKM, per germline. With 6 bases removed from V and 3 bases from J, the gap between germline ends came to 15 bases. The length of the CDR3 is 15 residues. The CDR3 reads CASRRRDINNQPQHF. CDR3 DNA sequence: TGTGCCAGCAGACGCCGGGACATTAACAATCAGCCCCAGCATTTT. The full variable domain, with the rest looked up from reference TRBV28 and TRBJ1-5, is DVKVTQSSRYLVKRTGEKVFLECVQDMDHENMFWYRQDPGLGLRLIYFSYDVKMKEKGDIPEGYSVSREKKERFSLILESASTNQTSMYLCASRRRDINNQPQHFGDGTRLSIL.

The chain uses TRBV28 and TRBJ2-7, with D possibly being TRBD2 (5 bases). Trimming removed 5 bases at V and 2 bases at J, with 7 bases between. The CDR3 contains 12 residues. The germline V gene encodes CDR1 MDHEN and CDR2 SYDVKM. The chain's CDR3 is CASSELAYEQYF. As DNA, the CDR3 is TGTGCCAGCAGTGAACTAGCCTACGAGCAGTACTTC.

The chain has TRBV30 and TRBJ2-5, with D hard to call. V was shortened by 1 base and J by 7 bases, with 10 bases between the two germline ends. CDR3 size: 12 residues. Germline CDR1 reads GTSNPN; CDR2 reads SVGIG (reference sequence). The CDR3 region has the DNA TGTGCCTGGAGTGAGGCAAGAGTGACCCAGTACTTC. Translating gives CAWSEARVTQYF.

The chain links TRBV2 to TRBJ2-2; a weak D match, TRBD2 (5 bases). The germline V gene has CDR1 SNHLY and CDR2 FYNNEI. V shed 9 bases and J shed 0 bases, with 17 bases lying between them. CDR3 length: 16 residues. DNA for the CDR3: TGTGCCAGTTCCTTGACGGACTTGTCGAACACCGGGGAGCTGTTTTTT. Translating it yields CASSLTDLSNTGELFF.

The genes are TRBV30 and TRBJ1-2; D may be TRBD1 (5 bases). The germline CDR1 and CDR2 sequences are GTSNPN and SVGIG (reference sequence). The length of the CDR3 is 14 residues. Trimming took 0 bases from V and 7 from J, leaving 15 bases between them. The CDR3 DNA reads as TGTGCCTGGAGTGTGGGCCCTCGGGACGCTGGCTACACCTTC. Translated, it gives CAWSVGPRDAGYTF. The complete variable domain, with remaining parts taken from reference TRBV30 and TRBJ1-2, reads SQTIHQWPATLVQPVGSPLSLECTVEGTSNPNLYWYRQAAGRGLQLLFYSVGIGQISSEVPQNLSASRPQDRQFILSSKKLLLSDSGFYLCAWSVGPRDAGYTFGSGTRLTVV.

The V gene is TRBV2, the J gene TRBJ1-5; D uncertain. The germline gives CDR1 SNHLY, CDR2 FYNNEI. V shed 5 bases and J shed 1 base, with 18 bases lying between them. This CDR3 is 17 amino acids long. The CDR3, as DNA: TGTGCCAGCAGTCCCCCCGGGAATCAGGAAAGCAATCAGCCCCAGCATTTT. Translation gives CASSPPGNQESNQPQHF.

The CDR3 DNA reads as TGTGCCAGCAGTGAAAGGGTGGCGGGGGGAGCCAAAAACATTCAGTACTTC. It translates to CASSERVAGGAKNIQYF. V is TRBV2 and J is TRBJ2-4, with TRBD2 matching 8 bases. CDR3 length: 17 residues. Germline trimming cut 2 bases from V and 0 bases from J; bases unmatched to any gene: 6. CDR1 and CDR2 (germline): SNHLY, FYNNEI.

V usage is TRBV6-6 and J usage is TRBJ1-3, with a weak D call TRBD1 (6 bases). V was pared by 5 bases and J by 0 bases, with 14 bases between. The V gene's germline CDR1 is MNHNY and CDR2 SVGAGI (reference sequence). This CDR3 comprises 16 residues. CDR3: CASSNQNRVSGNTIYF. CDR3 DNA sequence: TGTGCCAGCAGTAACCAGAACAGGGTCTCTGGAAACACCATATATTTT.

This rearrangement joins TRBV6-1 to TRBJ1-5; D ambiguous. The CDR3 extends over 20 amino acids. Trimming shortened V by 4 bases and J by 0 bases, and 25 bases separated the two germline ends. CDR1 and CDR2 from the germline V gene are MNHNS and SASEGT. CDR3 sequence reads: CASSGWEIGGGWGSNQPQHF. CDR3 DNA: TGTGCCAGCAGTGGATGGGAGATAGGAGGTGGTTGGGGTAGCAATCAGCCCCAGCATTTT.